Listed below are T cell receptor beta chains from one sample, sequenced in a study of blood T cell repertoires in COVID-19. Generated by immunoSEQ multiplex PCR, the TCRdb table keeps only in-frame clones and is missing some. The sample includes 90,000 to 130,000 clones, roughly 86% of them seen just once. The sequencing input was peripheral blood. Receptor source: a man aged 35 to 55 with acute or convalescent COVID-19. The CDR3 runs from the conserved cysteine through the conserved F or W. D genes are given only for firm matches. Clone size is not always given. Where it is, it says once, few, many or a class for expanded clones.

cdr3_aa cdr3_nt d_call j_call clone_size v_call
CASSGGGGATEPQHF TGTGCCAGCAGCGGGGGAGGCGGGGCAACTGAGCCCCAGCATTTT . TRBJ1-5 . TRBV7-9
CASSLEVGDPRAF TGCGCCAGCAGCTTGGAGGTTGGCGACCCGCGGGCCTTT . TRBJ1-4 . TRBV5-1
CASSYSVGRNNSPLHF TGTGCCAGCAGTTACTCGGTGGGGCGGAATAATTCACCCCTCCACTTT . TRBJ1-6 . TRBV6-6
CASSETGTAAFGYTIYF TGTGCCAGCAGCGAAACCGGGACAGCAGCCTTCGGTTACACCATATATTTT TRBD1 TRBJ1-3 . TRBV5-6
CASSETDRVGGQPQHF TGTGCCAGCAGTGAGACGGACAGGGTCGGGGGACAGCCCCAGCATTTT TRBD1 TRBJ1-5 . TRBV6-1
CASMAGFTYEQYF TGTGCCAGCATGGCTGGTTTTACCTACGAGCAGTACTTC . TRBJ2-7 . TRBV2
CASSPGAGRREDTQYF TGTGCCAGCAGCCCCGGGGCAGGGAGGAGAGAAGATACGCAGTATTTT . TRBJ2-3 . TRBV9
CATSEGGSGNTIYF TGTGCCACCAGTGAAGGGGGCTCTGGAAACACCATATATTTT . TRBJ1-3 once TRBV24-1
CASRTGRGGELFF TGTGCCAGCAGGACAGGGAGAGGCGGGGAGCTGTTTTTT TRBD1 TRBJ2-2 . TRBV12-3/TRBV12-4
CASKTTDRGHEQYF TGCGCCAGCAAAACGACGGACAGGGGGCACGAGCAGTACTTC TRBD1 TRBJ2-7 medium-sized TRBV5-1
CASSLRDFGTSGYEQYF TGTGCCAGCAGTTTACGGGATTTTGGGACTAGCGGATACGAGCAGTACTTC TRBD2 TRBJ2-7 few TRBV27
CASSQDRAGNTIYF TGTGCCAGCAGCCAAGACAGGGCTGGAAACACCATATATTTT . TRBJ1-3 . TRBV14
CASSIEGQVETQYF TGTGCCAGTAGTATAGAGGGACAGGTTGAGACCCAGTACTTC TRBD1 TRBJ2-5 . TRBV19
CASSVRGGGYTF TGTGCCAGCAGCGTCAGGGGCGGTGGCTACACCTTC . TRBJ1-2 . TRBV5-8
CASSTLTGAGANVLTF TGTGCCAGTAGTACTCTGACAGGGGCTGGGGCCAACGTCCTGACTTTC TRBD1 TRBJ2-6 . TRBV19
CASSQDRGTGGAGWEKLFF TGCGCCAGCAGCCAAGATCGGGGGACAGGGGGCGCCGGGTGGGAAAAACTGTTTTTT TRBD1 TRBJ1-4 . TRBV4-1
CASTSTNSPYNEQFF TGTGCCAGTACCAGTACTAATAGCCCTTACAATGAGCAGTTCTTC . TRBJ2-1 . TRBV19
CASSPPLGQRSYNEQFF TGTGCCAGCTCACCGCCGTTGGGACAGCGCTCCTACAATGAGCAGTTCTTC TRBD1 TRBJ2-1 . TRBV18
CAGKRQPNEQFF TGTGCCGGGAAAAGACAGCCCAATGAGCAGTTCTTC . TRBJ2-1 once TRBV19
CASSSVETHSPLHF TGTGCCAGCAGTTCCGTCGAGACTCATTCACCCCTCCACTTT . TRBJ1-6 . TRBV27
CASSYSGAYEQYF TGTGCCAGCAGTTATAGCGGGGCCTACGAGCAGTACTTC TRBD2 TRBJ2-7 . TRBV2
CASSQGYRLAGGEKTQYF TGTGCCAGCAGCCAAGGGTACCGACTAGCGGGAGGGGAGAAGACCCAGTACTTC TRBD2 TRBJ2-5 . TRBV4-2
CASSLGGEDGANVLTF TGTGCCAGCAGCTTGGGGGGGGAAGACGGGGCCAACGTCCTGACTTTC . TRBJ2-6 . TRBV5-4
CASSPRGRPEAFF TGTGCCAGCAGTCCTCGAGGTAGACCTGAAGCTTTCTTT . TRBJ1-1 . TRBV25-1
CASSLTGANGEQFF TGTGCCAGCAGCCTAACTGGGGCTAATGGTGAGCAGTTCTTC . TRBJ2-1 few TRBV3-1/TRBV3-2
CASSPGGVSEAFF TGTGCCAGCAGCCCAGGAGGTGTGAGTGAAGCTTTCTTT . TRBJ1-1 . TRBV7-3